Described below is a single T cell receptor (beta chain) sequence and its context. Its antigen is unknown. The record has no base qualities; no much larger clone is one base away. From the germline V gene, CDR1 is SGHDT and CDR2 is YYEEEE. V loses 0 bases of germline sequence and J loses 5 bases, and the interval between the two ends is 20 bases. The CDR3 covers 18 residues, taking in both the cysteine and the phenylalanine. The read is trimmed to its CDR3 DNA, 54 bases read in frame from base 1. The collaborating institutions used their own protocols to collect whole blood in K2EDTA tubes. For TCRbeta analysis, collaborators shipped samples as frozen whole blood, isolated PBMCs, or DNA extracted from either of those sample types. This sample was included in a study of blood T cell repertoires in COVID-19 (TCRdb year 2020). In the study overall: Collaborator samples came from the United States, Italy and Spain and covered acute and convalescent phases of COVID-19. The prospective study material was composed of cDNA or gDNA derived from T cells, B-cell-depleted T cells, or PBMCs. The dataset comprised deeply sampled blood TCRbeta repertoires from subjects exposed to, actively infected with, or recovered from COVID-19. The repertoires were made available in a free public database intended to serve as a resource for research on the immune response to SARS-CoV-2. Samples were obtained from the ongoing ImmuneRACE study (first 160 participants) and from approximately 1,200 subjects provided by 6 global collaborators. The sample metadata nearly always contained a de-identified subject ID, COVID-19 status, age in years and sex. Where available, HLA class I and class II types were obtained from metadata supplied by the sample provider rather than from assay-based typing.

Broader findings and caveats from the paper: The amount of clinical and demographic metadata varied by source and participant and was provided uncurated.

TCRbeta CDR3 regions were amplified from genomic DNA by means of the immunoSEQ Assay, a bias-controlled multiplex PCR. The study's own analysis went as follows. Nucleated cell counts per sample were estimated from amplification of reference gene primers within the assay. To quantify the absolute abundance of each unique TCRbeta CDR3 rearrangement, sequence reads were collapsed and filtered. Productive Simpson clonality was computed per sample as the square root of Simpson's diversity index over productive rearrangements. TCRdb's version of the immuneACCESS table is confined to in-frame rearrangements and falls short of the full clone set. An unresolved V gene accounts for under half of the shortfall where checked; the remainder is of unknown origin. V, J and clone size derive from that table, while D and trimming were established from the DNA sequence. This sample has 55,000 to 80,000 clones in its table, and around 83% of those were observed once. The top ten hold about 5% of the sample.

The sequence links TRBV5-6 to TRBJ2-2; possibly the D gene is TRBD2, per 6 matching bases. The clonotype originates from a man aged 50 or older with active COVID-19. Specimen: peripheral blood. The DNA sequence reads TGTGCCAGCAGCTTGGCCACCTCGGGATTTGCGGGGACCGGGGAGCTGTTTTTT. It specifies CASSLATSGFAGTGELFF.